Listed below are T cell receptor beta chains from one sample, sequenced in a study of a mutant IDH1 vaccine in newly diagnosed glioma. Using immunoSEQ multiplex PCR, the repertoire was profiled, and TCRdb retains in-frame clones only, with some absent. The table includes tens of thousands of clones, roughly 82% detected once. The sample here was PBMCs, taken from a glioma patient treated with radiotherapy, temozolomide or both. These receptors all stem from a man aged 30-40 years with glioma. Both conserved end residues are part of each CDR3. The order of the fields is J gene, V gene, clone size, CDR3 protein. Rows may omit the clone size; those that give it use once, few, many or a size class.

J gene: TRBJ1-3; V gene: TRBV5-1; clone size: once; CDR3 protein: CASSTTQGARGNTIYF
J gene: TRBJ1-1; V gene: TRBV10-3; clone size: few; CDR3 protein: CAISPLGQNTEAFF
J gene: TRBJ1-3; V gene: TRBV2; clone size: NA; CDR3 protein: CASSEARGNTIYF
J gene: TRBJ2-7; V gene: TRBV5-4; clone size: NA; CDR3 protein: CASSRLTGEQYF
J gene: TRBJ2-7; V gene: TRBV7-9; clone size: NA; CDR3 protein: CASSLASGRLYEQYF
J gene: TRBJ1-4; V gene: TRBV5-1; clone size: NA; CDR3 protein: CASSLRSATNEKLFF
J gene: TRBJ2-7; V gene: TRBV7-9; clone size: NA; CDR3 protein: CASSLASGELTEQYF
J gene: TRBJ1-1; V gene: TRBV4-3; clone size: NA; CDR3 protein: CASSQGQGVGDTEAFF
J gene: TRBJ2-7; V gene: TRBV6-1; clone size: NA; CDR3 protein: CASSEGDPATTYEQYF
J gene: TRBJ1-1; V gene: TRBV5-1; clone size: NA; CDR3 protein: CASSIQGAGTEAFF
J gene: TRBJ2-5; V gene: TRBV29-1; clone size: NA; CDR3 protein: CSVLGLAGVKETQYF
J gene: TRBJ1-1; V gene: TRBV6-5; clone size: NA; CDR3 protein: CASSDGWGVGAFF
J gene: TRBJ2-2; V gene: TRBV7-9; clone size: NA; CDR3 protein: CASSVAAGGAIDTGELFF
J gene: TRBJ2-7; V gene: TRBV7-2; clone size: few; CDR3 protein: CASSLGGLEGREQYF
J gene: TRBJ2-1; V gene: TRBV2; clone size: NA; CDR3 protein: CASRWLQYNEQFF
J gene: TRBJ2-7; V gene: TRBV13; clone size: NA; CDR3 protein: CASSLGYDRGQTYEQYF
J gene: TRBJ2-1; V gene: TRBV28; clone size: NA; CDR3 protein: CASSFGGTERVNEQFF
J gene: TRBJ2-1; V gene: TRBV7-3; clone size: NA; CDR3 protein: CASSLFGATSYNEQFF
J gene: TRBJ1-5; V gene: TRBV6-1; clone size: NA; CDR3 protein: CASSESRSQYSNQPQHF
J gene: TRBJ2-1; V gene: TRBV7-7; clone size: NA; CDR3 protein: CASSTTGVSYNEQFF
J gene: TRBJ2-3; V gene: TRBV30; clone size: NA; CDR3 protein: CAWSVSGADTQYF
J gene: TRBJ2-3; V gene: TRBV7-3; clone size: NA; CDR3 protein: CASSSSAGNTQYF
J gene: TRBJ2-1; V gene: TRBV12-5; clone size: NA; CDR3 protein: CASGSGGYYNEQFF
J gene: TRBJ1-3; V gene: TRBV2; clone size: NA; CDR3 protein: CASRGSVTGNTIYF
J gene: TRBJ1-6; V gene: TRBV7-2; clone size: once; CDR3 protein: CASSTGTQLGSPLHF
J gene: TRBJ1-4; V gene: TRBV2; clone size: NA; CDR3 protein: CASKVGQGDEKLFF
J gene: TRBJ1-2; V gene: TRBV6-1; clone size: NA; CDR3 protein: CASSDRDRKNYGYTF
J gene: TRBJ2-3; V gene: TRBV5-4; clone size: NA; CDR3 protein: CASRKLGDSTDTQYF
J gene: TRBJ2-7; V gene: TRBV29-1; clone size: NA; CDR3 protein: CSVERRQEQYF
J gene: TRBJ1-1; V gene: TRBV11-2; clone size: once; CDR3 protein: CASSQDPRDRGREGTEAFF
J gene: TRBJ1-2; V gene: TRBV4-3; clone size: NA; CDR3 protein: CASSQDTFRGRQGSGYTF